Listed here are 25 T cell receptor beta chains from one sample, sequenced in a study of T cell responses to AZD1222 COVID-19 vaccine. Method: immunoSEQ multiplex PCR; TCRdb's copy keeps in-frame clones and lacks some. The sample contains 140,000 to 150,000 clones, around nine tenths of which appear only once. The sample was peripheral blood, taken on day 0 of AZD1222 vaccination. The receptors originated from an adult in good health.

This rearrangement joins TRBV20-1 to TRBJ2-5; D is undetermined. The CDR3 totals 13 residues. V dropped 3 bases and J dropped 3 bases, with 11 bases sitting between them. The germline V gene encodes CDR1 DFQATT and CDR2 SNEGSKA (reference sequence). The CDR3 loop reads CSASLVIEETQYF. In DNA, the CDR3 is TGCAGTGCTAGTCTTGTAATCGAAGAGACCCAGTACTTC.

The chain links TRBV2 to TRBJ1-2; D possibly corresponds to TRBD1 (5 bases). With 2 bases removed from V and 3 bases from J, the gap between germline ends came to 13 bases. This CDR3 is built from 15 residues. Germline CDR1 is SNHLY and CDR2 is FYNNEI. CDR3 nucleotide sequence: TGTGCCAGCAGTGAAACGCGGGGGGAATACTATGGCTACACCTTC. Encoded protein: CASSETRGEYYGYTF. Based on the CDR3 plus reference TRBV2 and TRBJ1-2, the full variable domain is EPEVTQTPSHQVTQMGQEVILRCVPISNHLYFYWYRQILGQKVEFLVSFYNNEISEKSEIFDDQFSVERPDGSNFTLKIRSTKLEDSAMYFCASSETRGEYYGYTFGSGTRLTVV.

This sequence joins TRBV5-8 and TRBJ2-3; 10 bases map to TRBD2. Trimming at V came to 3 bases and at J to 2 bases, leaving 6 bases not matched to a gene. CDR3 length: 16 residues. Germline CDR1 reads SGHTS; CDR2 reads YDEGEE. CDR3: CASSSDGTSATDTQYF. The CDR3 region has the DNA TGTGCCAGCAGCTCGGACGGGACTAGCGCCACAGATACGCAGTATTTT.

This clone was detected only a few times. This chain joins TRBV11-1 and TRBJ1-1; D is unclear. CDR3 length: 14 residues. Trimming took off 1 base at V and 6 bases at J, with 12 bases between the two ends. Per the germline V gene, CDR1 is SGHAT and CDR2 is FQDESV (reference sequence). CDR3 DNA: TGTGCCAGCAGCTTAGATCACACCGTAGCTGAAGCTTTCTTT. Its protein is CASSLDHTVAEAFF.

The V gene is TRBV18, the J gene TRBJ2-2; D may be TRBD2 (5 bases). The CDR3 spans 16 residues. Trimming shortened V by 4 bases and J by 2 bases, and 14 bases separated the two germline ends. Looked up from germline, CDR1 is KGHSH and CDR2 is LQKENI. The CDR3 nucleotides are TGTGCCAGCTCACGCCTTACCGGAGGCAACACCGGGGAGCTGTTTTTT. It specifies CASSRLTGGNTGELFF.

This clone was seen a few times. The J gene is TRBJ2-7, the V gene TRBV14; D is unresolved. Germline V gene sequence: CDR1 SGHDN, CDR2 FVKESK. There are 13 residues in the CDR3. The V gene lost 3 bases and the J gene lost 6 bases, with 12 bases spanning the gap. The CDR3 DNA is TGTGCCAGCAGCCACCCCATCGACCCCGAGCAGTACTTC. Protein: CASSHPIDPEQYF.

This clone came up once. The chain employs TRBV7-9 and TRBJ1-5, with a possible D match to TRBD1 (6 bases). This CDR3 has 17 amino acids. Germline V CDR1 and CDR2: SEHNR, FQNEAQ (reference sequence). V lost 0 bases and J lost 0, with 12 bases in between. The CDR3: CASSLAGGGYSNQPQHF. CDR3 coding DNA: TGTGCCAGCAGCTTAGCGGGGGGCGGATATAGCAATCAGCCCCAGCATTTT. Supplemented by reference TRBV7-9 and TRBJ1-5, the full variable domain reads DTGVSQNPRHKITKRGQNVTFRCDPISEHNRLYWYRQTLGQGPEFLTYFQNEAQLEKSRLLSDRFSAERPKGSFSTLEIQRTEQGDSAMYLCASSLAGGGYSNQPQHFGDGTRLSIL.

The chain combines TRBV12-3 or TRBV12-4 with TRBJ1-1; 7 bases align to TRBD1. Unmatched junction bases numbered 6, after V lost 6 bases and J lost 5 bases. The CDR3 is 13 amino acids. DNA of the CDR3: TGTGCCAGCAGGCCGACAGGGCGGACTGAAGCTTTCTTT. This codes for CASRPTGRTEAFF.

This chain connects TRBV7-6 to TRBJ1-5, with no clear D. V was clipped by 5 bases and J by 2 bases, with 13 bases between them. CDR1 SGHVS and CDR2 FNYEAQ come from the germline V gene. This CDR3 has 15 residues. The DNA for the CDR3 is TGTGCCAGCAGCCCCGGCGGTTGGGGCAATCAGCCCCAGCATTTT. Residues: CASSPGGWGNQPQHF. Combining the CDR3 with reference TRBV7-6 and TRBJ1-5 gives the whole variable domain GAGVSQSPRYKVTKRGQDVALRCDPISGHVSLYWYRQALGQGPEFLTYFNYEAQQDKSGLPNDRFSAERPEGSISTLTIQRTEQRDSAMYRCASSPGGWGNQPQHFGDGTRLSIL.

The chain couples TRBV7-3 to TRBJ2-7; tentatively, D is TRBD2 (5 bases). With 2 bases removed from V and 3 bases from J, the gap between germline ends came to 8 bases. CDR1 is SGHTA and CDR2 is FQGTGA in the germline V gene. There are 13 residues in the CDR3. The CDR3 nucleotides are TGTGCCAGCAGCTTAGGGAGACACTACGAGCAGTACTTC. Translating it yields CASSLGRHYEQYF. Together with reference TRBV7-3 and TRBJ2-7, the CDR3 gives the full variable domain: GAGVSQTPSNKVTEKGKYVELRCDPISGHTALYWYRQSLGQGPEFLIYFQGTGAADDSGLPNDRFFAVRPEGSVSTLKIQRTERGDSAVYLCASSLGRHYEQYFGPGTRLTVT.

As for this clone: At one of its ends the junction is not consistent with the germline gene, which may arise from a read error. In DNA, the CDR3 is TGTGCCAGCAGCTTAGCCCCTGGGGGTTCGCGTCACTTC. This codes for CASSLAPGGSRHF. This chain joins TRBV11-2 and TRBJ2-5; possibly TRBD1 or TRBD2 for D (5 bases each). Germline CDR1 SGHAT, CDR2 FQNNGV. This CDR3 comprises 13 residues.

A few counts support this clone. In nucleotides, the CDR3 is TGTGCCAGCAGTAGGGCTACCGTAACTTACAATGAGCAGTTCTTC. Protein: CASSRATVTYNEQFF. This rearrangement joins TRBV6-6 to TRBJ2-1; D is unclear. The CDR3 has 15 amino acids. Germline V gene sequence: CDR1 MNHNY, CDR2 SVGAGI (reference sequence). Trimming removed 5 bases from V and 4 bases from J, with 15 bases in between.

The J gene is TRBJ2-1, the V gene TRBV5-1; 11 positions match TRBD2. V trimming: 4 bases; J trimming: 6 bases; junction bases outside the gene matches: 3. The CDR3 has 14 residues. The germline V gene encodes CDR1 SGHRS and CDR2 YFSETQ. The CDR3 sequence: CASSRLAGSNEQFF. CDR3 coding DNA: TGCGCCAGCAGCCGACTAGCGGGAAGCAATGAGCAGTTCTTC.

This sequence joins TRBV5-1 and TRBJ1-1; D uncertain. The V gene lost 6 bases and the J gene lost 2 bases, with 8 bases spanning the gap. The CDR3 length is 12 residues. Germline V gene lookup returns CDR1 SGHRS and CDR2 YFSETQ. CDR3 loop: CASKGPNTEAFF. The DNA for the CDR3 is TGCGCCAGCAAAGGCCCTAACACTGAAGCTTTCTTT.

The chain has TRBV7-9 and TRBJ1-1, with 7 bases aligning to TRBD1. The ends lost 5 bases at V and 5 bases at J; junction bases unmatched: 5. This CDR3 is built from 13 residues. Germline V gene sequence: CDR1 SEHNR, CDR2 FQNEAQ (reference sequence). Written as DNA, the CDR3 is TGTGCCAGCAGCCCCCCAGGGGGGACTGAAGCTTTCTTT. Protein: CASSPPGGTEAFF. The full variable domain, in which reference TRBV7-9 and TRBJ1-1 provide the parts outside the CDR3, is DTGVSQNPRHKITKRGQNVTFRCDPISEHNRLYWYRQTLGQGPEFLTYFQNEAQLEKSRLLSDRFSAERPKGSFSTLEIQRTEQGDSAMYLCASSPPGGTEAFFGQGTRLTVV.

This clone was observed a few times. The chain combines TRBV5-6 with TRBJ2-7; D gene uncertain. This CDR3 spans 14 amino acids. Trimming removed 2 bases from V and 5 bases from J, with 14 bases in between. Germline V gene data show CDR1 as SGHDT and CDR2 as YYEEEE. The CDR3: CASSLVMDGDEQYF. For the CDR3, the DNA is TGTGCCAGCAGCTTAGTAATGGATGGGGACGAGCAGTACTTC.

This chain links TRBV15 with TRBJ2-3; D gene uncertain. V was pared by 1 base and J by 3 bases, with 11 bases between. Germline CDR1 LNHNV, CDR2 YYDKDF (reference sequence). This CDR3 comprises 15 residues. The CDR3 DNA reads TGTGCCACCAGCAGAGTCGTAAAGGGAACAGATACGCAGTATTTT. This translates into CATSRVVKGTDTQYF. The variable domain in full, with the rest retrieved from reference TRBV15 and TRBJ2-3, is DAMVIQNPRYQVTQFGKPVTLSCSQTLNHNVMYWYQQKSSQAPKLLFHYYDKDFNNEADTPDNFQSRRPNTSFCFLDIRSPGLGDTAMYLCATSRVVKGTDTQYFGPGTRLTVL.

This sequence joins TRBV3-1 (or the pseudogene TRBV3-2) and TRBJ2-1; 14 bases fit TRBD2. The CDR3 extends over 15 amino acids. Trimming removed 6 bases from V and 7 bases from J; junction bases left unmatched: 5. Per the germline V gene, CDR1 is LGHDT and CDR2 is YNNKEL (reference sequence). CDR3 DNA sequence: TGTGCCAGCAGTCGACTAGCGGGAGGGCGGAATGAGCAGTTCTTC. The encoded protein is CASSRLAGGRNEQFF.

The chain is built from TRBV7-3 and TRBJ2-2; no clear D gene. Looked up from germline, CDR1 is SGHTA and CDR2 is FQGTGA. Deletions cut 5 bases from V and 3 bases from J, with 10 bases between. CDR3 size: 14 residues. The DNA for the CDR3 is TGTGCCAGCAGCACTAAGACATACACCGGGGAGCTGTTTTTT. This gives the protein CASSTKTYTGELFF.

This clone was seen once. The chain joins TRBV6-5 to TRBJ2-2, with D maybe TRBD1 (6 bases). The CDR3 extends over 16 amino acids. Germline CDR1 MNHEY, CDR2 SVGAGI. V gave up 2 bases and J gave up 7 bases, with 17 bases separating them. Here the CDR3 reads CASSYTGHKQGGELFF. Here the CDR3 DNA reads TGTGCCAGCAGTTACACGGGACACAAACAGGGCGGGGAGCTGTTTTTT.

The rearrangement uses TRBV7-9 and TRBJ1-1, with TRBD1 identical over 7 bases. The CDR3 contains 15 residues. Germline V gene sequence: CDR1 SEHNR, CDR2 FQNEAQ (reference sequence). Trimming cost V 4 bases and J 3 bases; bases outside gene matches: 8. The CDR3 reads CASSSMNRGYTEAFF. CDR3 bases: TGTGCCAGCAGCTCGATGAACAGGGGCTACACTGAAGCTTTCTTT.

V is TRBV5-1 and J is TRBJ1-2, with D tentatively TRBD1 (5 bases). Germline V gene data show CDR1 as SGHRS and CDR2 as YFSETQ. Trimming left V 1 base short and J 12 bases short, with 16 bases between. This CDR3 region has 13 residues. CDR3 sequence: CASSLWGERSHTF. As DNA, the CDR3 is TGCGCCAGCAGCTTGTGGGGGGAACGTTCCCACACCTTC.

The V call is TRBV4-1, the J call TRBJ2-7; D is undetermined. Trimming took off 0 bases at V and 4 bases at J, with 13 bases between the two ends. In germline, CDR1 is MGHRA, CDR2 YSYEKL. This CDR3 spans 15 amino acids. As DNA, the CDR3 is TGCGCCAGCAGCCAAGATCCAGACTCCGCATACGAGCAGTACTTC. Amino acids: CASSQDPDSAYEQYF.

The chain combines TRBV7-8 with TRBJ2-3; D call uncertain. CDR1 and CDR2 from the germline V gene are SGHVS and FQNEAQ. V was trimmed by 6 bases and J by 0 bases, leaving 7 bases between them. The CDR3 consists of 13 residues. The CDR3 reads CASSPESTDTQYF. The DNA for the CDR3 is TGTGCCAGCAGTCCGGAGAGCACAGATACGCAGTATTTT. The complete variable domain, with remaining parts taken from reference TRBV7-8 and TRBJ2-3, reads GAGVSQSPRYKVAKRGQDVALRCDPISGHVSLFWYQQALGQGPEFLTYFQNEAQLDKSGLPSDRFFAERPEGSVSTLKIQRTQQEDSAVYLCASSPESTDTQYFGPGTRLTVL.

This clone was seen only a few times. This chain uses TRBV6-1 with TRBJ1-1; D possibly corresponds to TRBD1 (6 bases). This CDR3 spans 15 amino acids. With 0 bases removed from V and 4 bases from J, the gap between germline ends came to 12 bases. Germline CDR1 and CDR2: MNHNS and SASEGT. CDR3 sequence: CASSEAQGKGTEAFF. DNA for the CDR3: TGTGCCAGCAGTGAAGCGCAGGGGAAAGGCACTGAAGCTTTCTTT.